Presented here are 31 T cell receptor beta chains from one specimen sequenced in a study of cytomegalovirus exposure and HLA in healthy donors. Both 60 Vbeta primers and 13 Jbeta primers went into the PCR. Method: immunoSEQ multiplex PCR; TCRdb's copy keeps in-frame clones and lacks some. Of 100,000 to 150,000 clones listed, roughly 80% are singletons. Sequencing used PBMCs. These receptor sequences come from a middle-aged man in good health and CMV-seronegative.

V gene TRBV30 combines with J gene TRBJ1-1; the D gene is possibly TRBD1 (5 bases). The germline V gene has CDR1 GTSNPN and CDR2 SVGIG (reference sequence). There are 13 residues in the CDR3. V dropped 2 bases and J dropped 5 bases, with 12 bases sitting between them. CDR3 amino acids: CAWSYGGRTEAFF. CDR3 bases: TGTGCCTGGAGTTACGGGGGAAGAACTGAAGCTTTCTTT.

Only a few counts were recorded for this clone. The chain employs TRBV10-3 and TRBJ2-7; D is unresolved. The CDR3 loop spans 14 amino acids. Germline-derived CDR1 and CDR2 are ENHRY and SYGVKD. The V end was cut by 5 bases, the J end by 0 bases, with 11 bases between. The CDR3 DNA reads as TGTGCCATCAGTACCCGAGGTGGCTCCTACGAGCAGTACTTC. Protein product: CAISTRGGSYEQYF.

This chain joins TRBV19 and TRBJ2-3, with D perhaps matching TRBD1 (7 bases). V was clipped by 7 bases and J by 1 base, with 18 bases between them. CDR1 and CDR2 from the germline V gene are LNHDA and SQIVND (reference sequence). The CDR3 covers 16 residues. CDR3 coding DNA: TGTGCCAGTAACACCCCAGGGGGGAGAGGCACAGATACGCAGTATTTT. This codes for CASNTPGGRGTDTQYF.

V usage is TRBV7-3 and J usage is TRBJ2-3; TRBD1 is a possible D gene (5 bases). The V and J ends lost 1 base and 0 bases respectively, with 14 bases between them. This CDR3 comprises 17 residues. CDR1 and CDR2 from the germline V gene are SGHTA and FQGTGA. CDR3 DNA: TGTGCCAGCAGCTTAATTGGGGCTAGACAAAGCACAGATACGCAGTATTTT. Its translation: CASSLIGARQSTDTQYF.

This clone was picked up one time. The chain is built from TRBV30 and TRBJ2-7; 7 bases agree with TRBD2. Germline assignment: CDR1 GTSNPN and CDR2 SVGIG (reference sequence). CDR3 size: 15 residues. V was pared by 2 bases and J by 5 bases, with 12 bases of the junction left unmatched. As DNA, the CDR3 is TGTGCCTGGAGTAAAATGCAGGGAGGGCGGGACGAGCAGTACTTC. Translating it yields CAWSKMQGGRDEQYF.

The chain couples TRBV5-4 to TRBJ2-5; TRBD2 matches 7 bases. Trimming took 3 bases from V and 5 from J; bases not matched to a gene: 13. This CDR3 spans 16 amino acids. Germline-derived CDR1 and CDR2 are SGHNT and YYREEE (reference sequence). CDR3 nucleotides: TGTGCCAGCAGCTCCAATTGGGGCGAGGGAGGGGAGACCCAGTACTTC. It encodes CASSSNWGEGGETQYF.

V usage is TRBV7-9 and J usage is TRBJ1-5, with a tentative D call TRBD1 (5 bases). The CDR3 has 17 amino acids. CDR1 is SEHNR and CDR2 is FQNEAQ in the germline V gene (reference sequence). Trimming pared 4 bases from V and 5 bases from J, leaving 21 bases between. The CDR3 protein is CASSSTREAGFYQPQHF. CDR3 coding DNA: TGTGCCAGCAGCTCTACCAGGGAGGCCGGATTTTATCAGCCCCAGCATTTT.

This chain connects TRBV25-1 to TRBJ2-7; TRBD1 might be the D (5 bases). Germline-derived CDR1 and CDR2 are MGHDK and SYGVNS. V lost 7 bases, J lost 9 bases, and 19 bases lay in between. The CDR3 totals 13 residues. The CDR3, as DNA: TGTGCCAGCACCCACGGACACAGCTTCGGGCAGTACTTC. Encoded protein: CASTHGHSFGQYF.

CDR3 in amino acids: CASSPPPRGETQYF. CDR3 DNA: TGTGCCAGCTCACCACCGCCCAGGGGAGAGACCCAGTACTTC. The chain joins TRBV18 to TRBJ2-5; tentative D call: TRBD1 (6 bases). Germline V gene sequence: CDR1 KGHSH, CDR2 LQKENI. Trimming cost V 0 bases and J 4 bases, with 9 bases left between them. The CDR3 contains 14 residues.

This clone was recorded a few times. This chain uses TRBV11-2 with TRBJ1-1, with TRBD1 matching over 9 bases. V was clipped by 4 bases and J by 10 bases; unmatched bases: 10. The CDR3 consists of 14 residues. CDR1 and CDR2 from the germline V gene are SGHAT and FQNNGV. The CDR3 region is CASSSSQGARGAFF. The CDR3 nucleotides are TGTGCCAGCAGCTCCTCACAGGGGGCGCGGGGAGCTTTCTTT. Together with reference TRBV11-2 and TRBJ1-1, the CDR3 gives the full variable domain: EAGVAQSPRYKIIEKRQSVAFWCNPISGHATLYWYQQILGQGPKLLIQFQNNGVVDDSQLPKDRFSAERLKGVDSTLKIQPAKLEDSAVYLCASSSSQGARGAFFGQGTRLTVV.

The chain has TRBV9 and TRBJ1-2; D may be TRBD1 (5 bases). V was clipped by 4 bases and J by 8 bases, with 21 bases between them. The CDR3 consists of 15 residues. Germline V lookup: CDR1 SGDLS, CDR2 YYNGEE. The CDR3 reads CASSPRGVGWRGYTF. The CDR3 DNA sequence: TGTGCCAGCAGCCCCCGGGGGGTTGGGTGGCGAGGCTACACCTTC. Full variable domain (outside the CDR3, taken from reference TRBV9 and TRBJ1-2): DSGVTQTPKHLITATGQRVTLRCSPRSGDLSVYWYQQSLDQGLQFLIQYYNGEERAKGNILERFSAQQFPDLHSELNLSSLELGDSALYFCASSPRGVGWRGYTFGSGTRLTVV.

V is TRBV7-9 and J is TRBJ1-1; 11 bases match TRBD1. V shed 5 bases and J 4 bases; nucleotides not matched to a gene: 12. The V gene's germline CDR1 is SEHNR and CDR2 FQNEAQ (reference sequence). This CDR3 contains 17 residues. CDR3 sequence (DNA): TGTGCCAGCAGCATTTGGACAGGGGGCCGCTATAGCACTGAAGCTTTCTTT. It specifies CASSIWTGGRYSTEAFF. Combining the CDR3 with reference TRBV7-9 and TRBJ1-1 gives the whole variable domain DTGVSQNPRHKITKRGQNVTFRCDPISEHNRLYWYRQTLGQGPEFLTYFQNEAQLEKSRLLSDRFSAERPKGSFSTLEIQRTEQGDSAMYLCASSIWTGGRYSTEAFFGQGTRLTVV.

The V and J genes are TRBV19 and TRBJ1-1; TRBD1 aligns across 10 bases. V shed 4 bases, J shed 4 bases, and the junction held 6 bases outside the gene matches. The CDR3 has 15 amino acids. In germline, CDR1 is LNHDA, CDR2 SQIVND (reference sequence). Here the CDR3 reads CASSKDRGKVTEAFF. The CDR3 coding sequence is TGTGCCAGTAGTAAGGACAGGGGGAAGGTCACTGAAGCTTTCTTT.

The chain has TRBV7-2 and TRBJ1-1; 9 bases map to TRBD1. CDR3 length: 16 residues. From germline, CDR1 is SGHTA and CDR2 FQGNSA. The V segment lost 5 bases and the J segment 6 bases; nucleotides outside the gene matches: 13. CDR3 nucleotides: TGTGCCAGCAGCCCCAGCACAGGGGGCCCATCCTCTGAAGCTTTCTTT. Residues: CASSPSTGGPSSEAFF. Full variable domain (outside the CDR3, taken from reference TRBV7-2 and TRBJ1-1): GAGVSQSPSNKVTEKGKDVELRCDPISGHTALYWYRQSLGQGLEFLIYFQGNSAPDKSGLPSDRFSAERTGGSVSTLTIQRTQQEDSAVYLCASSPSTGGPSSEAFFGQGTRLTVV.

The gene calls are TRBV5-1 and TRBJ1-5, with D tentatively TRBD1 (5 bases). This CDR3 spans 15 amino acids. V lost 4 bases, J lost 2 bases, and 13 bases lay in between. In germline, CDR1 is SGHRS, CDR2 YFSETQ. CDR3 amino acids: CASSPAGDRNQPQHF. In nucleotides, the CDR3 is TGCGCCAGCAGCCCCGCGGGGGACCGCAATCAGCCCCAGCATTTT.

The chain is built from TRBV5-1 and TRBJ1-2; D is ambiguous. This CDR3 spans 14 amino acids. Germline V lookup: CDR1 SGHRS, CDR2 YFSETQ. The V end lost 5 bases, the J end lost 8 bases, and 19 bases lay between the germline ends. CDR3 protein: CASSRISVLNGYTF. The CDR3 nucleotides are TGCGCCAGCAGTCGAATATCTGTGCTAAACGGCTACACCTTC. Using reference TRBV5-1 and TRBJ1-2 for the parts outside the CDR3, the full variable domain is KAGVTQTPRYLIKTRGQQVTLSCSPISGHRSVSWYQQTPGQGLQFLFEYFSETQRNKGNFPGRFSGRQFSNSRSEMNVSTLELGDSALYLCASSRISVLNGYTFGSGTRLTVV.

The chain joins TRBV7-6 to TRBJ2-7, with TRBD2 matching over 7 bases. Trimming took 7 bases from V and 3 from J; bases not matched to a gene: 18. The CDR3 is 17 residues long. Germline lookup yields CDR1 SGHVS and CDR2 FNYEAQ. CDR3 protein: CASTLGREAGAVYEQYF. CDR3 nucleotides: TGTGCCAGCACCCTAGGCAGGGAGGCGGGAGCTGTCTACGAGCAGTACTTC.

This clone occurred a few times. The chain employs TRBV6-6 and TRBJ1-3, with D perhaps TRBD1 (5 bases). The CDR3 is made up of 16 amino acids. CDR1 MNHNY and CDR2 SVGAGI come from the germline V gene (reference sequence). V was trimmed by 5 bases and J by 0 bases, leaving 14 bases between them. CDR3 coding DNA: TGTGCCAGCAGTAACCACAGGAACCCCTCTGGAAACACCATATATTTT. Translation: CASSNHRNPSGNTIYF.

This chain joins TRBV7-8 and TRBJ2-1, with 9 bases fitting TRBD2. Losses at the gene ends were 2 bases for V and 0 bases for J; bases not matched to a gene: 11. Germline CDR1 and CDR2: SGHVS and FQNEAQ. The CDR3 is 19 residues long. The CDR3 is CASSLKRTSEATSYNEQFF. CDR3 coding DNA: TGTGCCAGCAGCTTAAAGCGGACTAGCGAAGCTACCTCCTACAATGAGCAGTTCTTC. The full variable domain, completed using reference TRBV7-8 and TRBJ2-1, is GAGVSQSPRYKVAKRGQDVALRCDPISGHVSLFWYQQALGQGPEFLTYFQNEAQLDKSGLPSDRFFAERPEGSVSTLKIQRTQQEDSAVYLCASSLKRTSEATSYNEQFFGPGTRLTVL.

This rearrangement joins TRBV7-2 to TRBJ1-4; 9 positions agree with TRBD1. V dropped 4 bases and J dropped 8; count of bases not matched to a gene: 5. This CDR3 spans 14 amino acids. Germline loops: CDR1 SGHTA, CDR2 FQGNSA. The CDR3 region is CASSSRGQGEKLFF. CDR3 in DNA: TGTGCCAGCAGCTCCAGGGGACAGGGCGAAAAACTGTTTTTT.

CDR3 amino acids: CASSPRGMSTEAFF. DNA of the CDR3: TGTGCCAGCAGCCCCCGAGGGATGAGCACTGAAGCTTTCTTT. The chain recombines TRBV9 with TRBJ1-1; no definite D call. V was pared by 4 bases and J by 4 bases, with 14 bases between. The CDR3 consists of 14 residues. From germline, CDR1 is SGDLS and CDR2 YYNGEE.

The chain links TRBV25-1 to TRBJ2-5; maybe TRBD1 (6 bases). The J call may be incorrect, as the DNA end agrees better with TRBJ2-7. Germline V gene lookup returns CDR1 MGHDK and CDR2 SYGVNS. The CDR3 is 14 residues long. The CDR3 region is CASTPDSLIYEQYF. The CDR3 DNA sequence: TGTGCCAGCACACCGGACAGCCTGATCTACGAGCAGTACTTC.

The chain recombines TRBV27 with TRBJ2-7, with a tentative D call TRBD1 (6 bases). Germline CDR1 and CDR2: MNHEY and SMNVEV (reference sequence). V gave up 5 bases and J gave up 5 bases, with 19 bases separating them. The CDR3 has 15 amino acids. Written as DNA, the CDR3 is TGTGCCAGCAGTGCCCCGGGGACAATGTTAAACGAGCAGTACTTC. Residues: CASSAPGTMLNEQYF.

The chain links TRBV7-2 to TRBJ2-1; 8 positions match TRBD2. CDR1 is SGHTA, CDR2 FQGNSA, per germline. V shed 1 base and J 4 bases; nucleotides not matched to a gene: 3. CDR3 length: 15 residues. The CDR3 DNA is TGTGCCAGCAGCTTAGAGGCTAGCGGGTACAATGAGCAGTTCTTC. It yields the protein CASSLEASGYNEQFF.

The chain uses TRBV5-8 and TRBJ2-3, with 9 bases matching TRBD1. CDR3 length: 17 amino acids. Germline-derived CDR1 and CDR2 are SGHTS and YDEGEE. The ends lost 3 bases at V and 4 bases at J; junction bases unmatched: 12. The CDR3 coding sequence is TGTGCCAGCAGCTCCGGGACAGGGATAGTAATCGCAGATACGCAGTATTTT. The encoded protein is CASSSGTGIVIADTQYF.

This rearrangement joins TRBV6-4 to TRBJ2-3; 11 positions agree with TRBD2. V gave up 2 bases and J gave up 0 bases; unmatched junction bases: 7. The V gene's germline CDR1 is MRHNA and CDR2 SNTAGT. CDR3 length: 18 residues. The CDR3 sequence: CASSDRSRTSGSTDTQYF. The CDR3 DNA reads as TGTGCCAGCAGTGACCGGAGCCGGACTAGCGGGAGCACAGATACGCAGTATTTT.

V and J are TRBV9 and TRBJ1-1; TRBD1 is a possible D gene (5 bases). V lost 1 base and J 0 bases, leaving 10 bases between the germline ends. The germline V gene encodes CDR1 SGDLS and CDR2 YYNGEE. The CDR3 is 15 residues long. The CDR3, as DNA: TGTGCCAGCAGCGTACAGGGCGTAATGAACACTGAAGCTTTCTTT. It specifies CASSVQGVMNTEAFF.

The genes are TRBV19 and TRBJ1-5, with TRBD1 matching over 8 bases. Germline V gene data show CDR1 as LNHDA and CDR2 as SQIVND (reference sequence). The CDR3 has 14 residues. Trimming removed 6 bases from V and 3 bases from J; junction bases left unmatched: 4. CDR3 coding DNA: TGTGCCAGTAGACGGACAGGGATCAATCAGCCCCAGCATTTT. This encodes CASRRTGINQPQHF.

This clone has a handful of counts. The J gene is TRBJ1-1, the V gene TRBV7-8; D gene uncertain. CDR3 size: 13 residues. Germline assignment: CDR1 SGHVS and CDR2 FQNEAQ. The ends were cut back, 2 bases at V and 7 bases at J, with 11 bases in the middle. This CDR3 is CASSLLVASEAFF. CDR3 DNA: TGTGCCAGCAGCTTACTTGTGGCCAGTGAAGCTTTCTTT. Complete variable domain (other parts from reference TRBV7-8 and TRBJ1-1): GAGVSQSPRYKVAKRGQDVALRCDPISGHVSLFWYQQALGQGPEFLTYFQNEAQLDKSGLPSDRFFAERPEGSVSTLKIQRTQQEDSAVYLCASSLLVASEAFFGQGTRLTVV.

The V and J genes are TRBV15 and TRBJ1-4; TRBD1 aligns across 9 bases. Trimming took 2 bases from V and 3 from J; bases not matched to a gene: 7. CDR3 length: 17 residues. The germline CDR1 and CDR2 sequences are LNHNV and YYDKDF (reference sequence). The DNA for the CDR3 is TGTGCCACCAGCAGACCCTTACAGGGGGCACCTAATGAAAAACTGTTTTTT. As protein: CATSRPLQGAPNEKLFF.

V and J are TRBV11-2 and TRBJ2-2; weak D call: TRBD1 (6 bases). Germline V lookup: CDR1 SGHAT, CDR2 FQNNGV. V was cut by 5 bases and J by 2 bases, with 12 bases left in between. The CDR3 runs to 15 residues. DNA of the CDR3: TGTGCCAGCAGCCGCGGACAGATTAACACCGGGGAGCTGTTTTTT. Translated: CASSRGQINTGELFF.